The present TCR beta chain was sequenced within a study of blood T cell repertoires in COVID-19. Study at large: Sources were T cells, B-cell-depleted T cells, or PBMCs; the material itself was cDNA or gDNA.

Clones were read by immunoSEQ multiplex PCR, and TCRdb kept only the in-frame ones, dropping some. Among about 210,000 clones listed, around 80% were seen once. The specimen was peripheral blood. The sequence came from a woman in her 70s with acute or convalescent COVID-19.

The CDR3 reads CSGRTGGTLSSTDTQYF. Written as DNA, the CDR3 is TGCAGCGGACGGACAGGGGGCACCCTATCTAGCACAGATACGCAGTATTTT. The gene calls are TRBV29-1 and TRBJ2-3; 11 bases match TRBD1. CDR3 length: 17 residues. Germline CDR1 SQVTM, CDR2 ANQGSEA. Trimming cost V 7 bases and J 0 bases; bases outside gene matches: 12.